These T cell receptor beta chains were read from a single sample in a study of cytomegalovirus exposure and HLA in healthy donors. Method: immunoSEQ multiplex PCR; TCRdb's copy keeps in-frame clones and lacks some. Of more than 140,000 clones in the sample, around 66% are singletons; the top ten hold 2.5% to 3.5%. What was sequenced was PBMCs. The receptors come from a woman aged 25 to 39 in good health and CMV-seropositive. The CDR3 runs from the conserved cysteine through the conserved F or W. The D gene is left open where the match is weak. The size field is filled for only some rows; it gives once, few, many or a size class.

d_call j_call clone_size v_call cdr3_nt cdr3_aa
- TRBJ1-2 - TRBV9 TGTGCCAGCAGCGTAGGACAGCTCCCCCTCTATGGCTACACCTTC CASSVGQLPLYGYTF
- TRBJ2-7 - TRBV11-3 TGTGCCAGCAGCTTACGGTCTGTCGAATCCTACGAGCAGTACTTC CASSLRSVESYEQYF
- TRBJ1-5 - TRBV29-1 TGCAGCGTTGGGCAGGGCGGCAATCAGCCCCAGCATTTT CSVGQGGNQPQHF
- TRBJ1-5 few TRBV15 TGTGCCACCAGCCCCCGAGCGACAGATTATAGCAATCAGCCCCAGCATTTT CATSPRATDYSNQPQHF
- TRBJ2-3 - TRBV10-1 TGCGCCAGCAGCAGGGGCCCCACAGATACGCAGTATTTT CASSRGPTDTQYF
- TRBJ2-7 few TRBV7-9 TGTGCCAGCAGCTTTACAGGTCCCTCCTACGAGCAGTACTTC CASSFTGPSYEQYF
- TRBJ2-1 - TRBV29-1 TGCAGCGTCCCGAGCCCGGAGACCTACAATGAGCAGTTCTTC CSVPSPETYNEQFF
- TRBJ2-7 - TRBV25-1 TGTGCCAGCAGTGAATTCCGCAGGGGCTACGAGCAGTACTTC CASSEFRRGYEQYF
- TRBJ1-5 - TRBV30 TGTGCCTGGAGTCGCAGGGAAGGTGATCAGCCCCAGCATTTT CAWSRREGDQPQHF
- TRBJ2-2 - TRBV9 TGTGCCAGCAGCGTAGGGGGGGACACCGGGGAGCTGTTTTTT CASSVGGDTGELFF
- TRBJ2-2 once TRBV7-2 TGTGCCAGCAGCTTAGGCGGGTTTAACACCGGGGAGCTGTTTTTT CASSLGGFNTGELFF
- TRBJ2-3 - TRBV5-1 TGCGCCAGCAGCTTGGGAGGGCGACCGCACACAGATACGCAGTATTTT CASSLGGRPHTDTQYF
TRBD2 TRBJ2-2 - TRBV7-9 TGTGCCAGCAGCTCCGGACTAGCGGGAGTTGGGGAGCTGTTTTTT CASSSGLAGVGELFF
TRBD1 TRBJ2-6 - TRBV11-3 TGTGCCAGCAGCGGCCGGACAGGGGGCTTCCAGTCGGGCGGGGCCAACGTCCTGACTTTC CASSGRTGGFQSGGANVLTF
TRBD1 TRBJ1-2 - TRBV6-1 TGTGCCAGCAGTGAAGAAGCAGGGGGCGTACATGGCTACACCTTC CASSEEAGGVHGYTF
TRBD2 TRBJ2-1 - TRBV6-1 TGTGCCAGCAGTGATTTGGGACTAACGATTGAGCAGTTCTTC CASSDLGLTIEQFF
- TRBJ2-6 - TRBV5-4 TGTGCCAGCAGCTATTCAGGGTCTGGGGCCAACGTCCTGACTTTC CASSYSGSGANVLTF
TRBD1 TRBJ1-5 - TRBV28 TGTGCCAGCAGTGCCGGGACAGGGTATCAGCAGCCCCAGCATTTT CASSAGTGYQQPQHF
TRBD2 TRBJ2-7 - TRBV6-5 TGTGCCAGCAGTTTAGGACTAGCGGCCCCCTACGAGCAGTACTTC CASSLGLAAPYEQYF
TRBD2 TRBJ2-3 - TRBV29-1 TGCAGCGTCCCCACCGCGGGGGTTGATACGCAGTATTTT CSVPTAGVDTQYF
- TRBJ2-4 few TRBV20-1 TGCAGTGCTGGGCCGCAAAACATTCAGTACTTC CSAGPQNIQYF
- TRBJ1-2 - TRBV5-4 TGTGCCAGCAGCTTGGAATCGGGGGGGCGACGCGATGGCTACACCTTC CASSLESGGRRDGYTF
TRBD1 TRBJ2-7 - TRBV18 TGTGCCAGCTCACCACGGAGGACAGGGGTTGGGGAGCAGTACTTC CASSPRRTGVGEQYF